This record covers a single T cell receptor beta chain. Sequencing was performed with immunoSEQ multiplex PCR; in TCRdb, only in-frame clones are kept and a portion is missing. There are some 130,000 clones in the sample; roughly 91% occur only once, and 1.7% lies in the top ten. The data stem from a study of control samples from healthy donors and cancer patients. Sequences were obtained from PBMCs. The source is a man between 50 and 59 years old with head and neck cancer.

The CDR3 DNA reads TGTGCCAGCAGTTTAGAGGGGGGTGGGACCCAGTACTTC. Translating gives CASSLEGGGTQYF. The chain couples TRBV12-3 or TRBV12-4 to TRBJ2-5; TRBD1 or TRBD2 may be the D gene (6 bases each). Trimming shortened V by 1 base and J by 7 bases, and 10 bases separated the two germline ends. This CDR3 has 13 amino acids.